The 8 T cell receptor beta chains given below trace back to one sample, sequenced in a study of shared clonotypes between healthy human individuals. The protocol was immunoSEQ multiplex PCR, while the TCRdb copy is restricted to in-frame clones and leaves out a portion. The repertoire holds a few million clones, approximately 94% seen once, with around 0.14% in the top ten. Sequenced: naive CD4+ T cells sorted from blood. Specified subset: CD45RA+ positively selected. The receptors derive from a man younger than 35 in good health.

The rearrangement uses TRBV5-1 and TRBJ1-4; D unresolved. V lost 4 bases to trimming and J lost 8 bases, with 18 bases between them. The germline V gene has CDR1 SGHRS and CDR2 YFSETQ. This CDR3 comprises 15 residues. The CDR3: CASSAGLPSGEKLFF. CDR3 DNA sequence: TGCGCCAGCAGCGCCGGGTTACCCAGTGGGGAAAAACTGTTTTTT.

The chain couples TRBV10-3 to TRBJ2-3; 11 nucleotides agree with TRBD1. The CDR3 is made up of 15 amino acids. Per the germline V gene, CDR1 is ENHRY and CDR2 is SYGVKD. With V trimmed by 10 bases and J by 3 bases, 9 bases remained unmatched. This CDR3 reads CATQGTGGGTDTQYF. The CDR3 nucleotides are TGTGCCACCCAGGGGACAGGGGGAGGGACAGATACGCAGTATTTT.

V gene TRBV28 combines with J gene TRBJ1-4, with TRBD1 as a possible D gene (6 bases). CDR1 is MDHEN, CDR2 SYDVKM, per germline. Trimming took off 6 bases at V and 8 bases at J, with 16 bases between the two ends. The length of the CDR3 is 14 residues. For the CDR3, the DNA is TGTGCCAGCAGGCCCTCGGGGGCACGGGAAAAACTGTTTTTT. Amino acids: CASRPSGAREKLFF.

The chain has TRBV19 and TRBJ1-1; D is possibly TRBD1 (5 bases). The CDR3 has 14 amino acids. The germline V and J ends were trimmed by 9 bases and 1 base, with 15 bases remaining between them. Germline-derived CDR1 and CDR2 are LNHDA and SQIVND (reference sequence). This CDR3 is CASKGRDRNTEAFF. The DNA for the CDR3 is TGTGCCAGCAAAGGCCGGGACCGGAACACTGAAGCTTTCTTT.

The CDR3 nucleotides read TGTGCCATAGGTCCCGGGAACCAAGAGACCCAGTACTTC. Translating gives CAIGPGNQETQYF. J is TRBJ2-5 and V is TRBV10-3; a possible D gene is TRBD2 (5 bases). The CDR3 consists of 13 residues. Deletions cut 9 bases from V and 0 bases from J, with 11 bases between. Germline CDR1 and CDR2: ENHRY and SYGVKD.

The chain couples TRBV7-2 to TRBJ1-3; D is possibly TRBD1 (6 bases). V was cut by 7 bases and J by 0 bases, with 10 bases left in between. CDR1 and CDR2 from the germline V gene are SGHTA and FQGNSA. This CDR3 spans 14 amino acids. CDR3 residues: CASTLQGSGNTIYF. The DNA for the CDR3 is TGTGCCAGCACCCTACAGGGCTCTGGAAACACCATATATTTT.

The chain has TRBV7-6 and TRBJ2-3; 10 positions agree with TRBD2. Germline assignment: CDR1 SGHVS and CDR2 FNYEAQ. This CDR3 region has 17 residues. The ends lost 2 bases at V and 5 bases at J; junction bases unmatched: 10. CDR3 bases: TGTGCCAGCAGCTTATTCCAAGCGGGGGGGCCAGGAGATACGCAGTATTTT. Its translation is CASSLFQAGGPGDTQYF.

This clone was seen once. This same CDR3 is encoded by further DNA sequences in the sample. The chain combines TRBV28 with TRBJ2-6; D gene unclear. This CDR3 contains 13 residues. Germline lookup yields CDR1 MDHEN and CDR2 SYDVKM. Between the trimmed V and J ends, which lost 6 bases and 0 bases, there was a span of 3 bases. CDR3 amino acids: CASSPSGANVLTF. CDR3 coding DNA: TGTGCCAGCAGCCCCTCTGGGGCCAACGTCCTGACTTTC.